Below are 8 T cell receptor beta chains sequenced from a single sample in a study of cytomegalovirus exposure and HLA in healthy donors. PCR employed 60 Vbeta and 13 Jbeta primers. The data were produced by immunoSEQ multiplex PCR, yet TCRdb's version contains in-frame clones alone and is incomplete. The repertoire consists of under 150,000 clones, with around 78% occurring once and the leading ten covering 6.3%. The sequencing input was PBMCs. The source of these receptors is a woman between 40 and 55 years old in good health and CMV-seronegative.

The chain employs TRBV2 and TRBJ2-7; TRBD1 aligns across 9 bases. Germline CDR1 and CDR2: SNHLY and FYNNEI. Trimming removed 8 bases from V and 7 bases from J; junction bases left unmatched: 6. The CDR3 extends over 12 amino acids. The CDR3 loop is CASRDRVGEQYF. Here the CDR3 DNA reads TGTGCCAGCCGGGACAGGGTGGGGGAGCAGTACTTC. The full variable domain, its missing parts supplied by reference TRBV2 and TRBJ2-7, is EPEVTQTPSHQVTQMGQEVILRCVPISNHLYFYWYRQILGQKVEFLVSFYNNEISEKSEIFDDQFSVERPDGSNFTLKIRSTKLEDSAMYFCASRDRVGEQYFGPGTRLTVT.

The genes are TRBV6-5 and TRBJ1-5; TRBD1 might be the D (5 bases). The V gene's germline CDR1 is MNHEY and CDR2 SVGAGI. The CDR3 is 14 residues long. V lost 5 bases to trimming and J lost 0 bases, with 8 bases between them. CDR3 sequence (DNA): TGTGCCAGCAGTGGACAATATAGCAATCAGCCCCAGCATTTT. Translation gives CASSGQYSNQPQHF.

This clone was counted between two and nine times. The chain couples TRBV10-1 to TRBJ2-7; tentatively, D is TRBD1 (5 bases). The germline V and J ends were trimmed by 0 bases and 2 bases, with 11 bases remaining between them. The CDR3 runs 15 residues. The germline V gene encodes CDR1 WNHNN and CDR2 SYGVQD (reference sequence). This CDR3 reads CASSESQGWAYEQYF. The CDR3 nucleotides read TGCGCCAGCAGTGAGTCCCAGGGATGGGCCTACGAGCAGTACTTC.

The chain joins TRBV5-6 to TRBJ2-6, with D tentatively TRBD1 (6 bases). The CDR3 contains 15 residues. Per germline, CDR1 SGHDT and CDR2 YYEEEE. V lost 4 bases and J lost 2, with 10 bases in between. The DNA of the CDR3 is TGTGCCAGCAGCACCCAGGGGCCTGGGGCCAACGTCCTGACTTTC. Amino acid sequence: CASSTQGPGANVLTF.

The J gene is TRBJ1-2, the V gene TRBV5-4; 7 bases agree with TRBD1. Germline trimming cut 5 bases from V and 8 bases from J; bases unmatched to any gene: 9. Germline loops: CDR1 SGHNT, CDR2 YYREEE (reference sequence). The CDR3 loop spans 13 amino acids. CDR3 nucleotides: TGTGCCAGCAGTACTGACCGGGACAGAGGCTACACCTTC. This sequence encodes CASSTDRDRGYTF.

The rearrangement links TRBV11-3 to TRBJ2-1; a weak D match, TRBD1 (6 bases). The germline V and J ends were trimmed by 5 bases and 6 bases, with 14 bases remaining between them. CDR1 is SGHNT and CDR2 is YENEEA in the germline V gene. The CDR3 runs to 14 residues. DNA of the CDR3: TGTGCCAGCAGCCCAGGGGATAGCGTCAATGAGCAGTTCTTC. Encoded protein: CASSPGDSVNEQFF. Based on the CDR3 plus reference TRBV11-3 and TRBJ2-1, the full variable domain is EAGVVQSPRYKIIEKKQPVAFWCNPISGHNTLYWYLQNLGQGPELLIRYENEEAVDDSQLPKDRFSAERLKGVDSTLKIQPAELGDSAVYLCASSPGDSVNEQFFGPGTRLTVL.

The CDR3 DNA sequence: TGTGCCAGCAGCGGGACAGCCTACGAGCAGTACTTC. This codes for CASSGTAYEQYF. This chain uses TRBV5-6 with TRBJ2-7, with 7 bases lining up with TRBD1. Germline CDR1 SGHDT, CDR2 YYEEEE. J was trimmed by 2 bases and V by 4 bases; bases with no gene match: 0. The CDR3 sequence is 12 residues long.

This clone has only a few counts. This chain connects TRBV14 to TRBJ2-7, with D uncertain. Germline values: CDR1 SGHDN, CDR2 FVKESK. The germline V and J ends were trimmed by 0 bases and 5 bases, with 8 bases remaining between them. The length of the CDR3 is 13 residues. DNA for the CDR3: TGTGCCAGCAGCCAAGAGGTCGAGGACGAGCAGTACTTC. Translating it yields CASSQEVEDEQYF. Drawing the rest from reference TRBV14 and TRBJ2-7, the complete variable domain is EAGVTQFPSHSVIEKGQTVTLRCDPISGHDNLYWYRRVMGKEIKFLLHFVKESKQDESGMPNNRFLAERTGGTYSTLKVQPAELEDSGVYFCASSQEVEDEQYFGPGTRLTVT.